Detailed here is one TCR beta chain. Antigen unknown. The data were obtained in a study of cytomegalovirus exposure and HLA in healthy donors. On the study more broadly: In an earlier analysis, almost 120 million unique TCR beta sequences were found from about 179 million T cells. Findings and limits, study-wide: For most TCR sequences rarity was the rule, although some public TCRs occurred in many donors.

PCR was performed using 60 Vbeta and 13 Jbeta primers. TCRdb keeps only in-frame clones here, not all; method: immunoSEQ multiplex PCR. The table lists about 180,000 clones, 70% to 80% of them singletons, with roughly 3% in the top ten. This CDR3 spans 16 amino acids. Germline V CDR1 and CDR2: ENHRY, SYGVKD. J was trimmed by 5 bases and V by 7 bases; bases with no gene match: 11. Sequencing was performed on PBMCs. This chain links TRBV10-3 with TRBJ1-6, with 7 bases that match TRBD1. The clonotype comes from a male donor in good health and CMV-seronegative. CDR3 nucleotide sequence: TGTGCCATCAAGGGAGGAGAGGGGGCCAATAATTCACCCCTCCACTTT. Amino acids: CAIKGGEGANNSPLHF.